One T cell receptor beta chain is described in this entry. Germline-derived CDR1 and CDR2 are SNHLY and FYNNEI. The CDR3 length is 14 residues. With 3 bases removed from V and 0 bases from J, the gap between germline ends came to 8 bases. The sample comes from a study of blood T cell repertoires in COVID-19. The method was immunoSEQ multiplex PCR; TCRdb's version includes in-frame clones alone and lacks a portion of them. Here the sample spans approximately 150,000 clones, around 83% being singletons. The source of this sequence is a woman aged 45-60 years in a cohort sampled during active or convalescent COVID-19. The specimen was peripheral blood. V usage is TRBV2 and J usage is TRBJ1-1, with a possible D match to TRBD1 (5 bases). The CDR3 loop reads CASSDRQMNTEAFF. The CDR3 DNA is TGTGCCAGCAGTGACCGACAGATGAACACTGAAGCTTTCTTT.